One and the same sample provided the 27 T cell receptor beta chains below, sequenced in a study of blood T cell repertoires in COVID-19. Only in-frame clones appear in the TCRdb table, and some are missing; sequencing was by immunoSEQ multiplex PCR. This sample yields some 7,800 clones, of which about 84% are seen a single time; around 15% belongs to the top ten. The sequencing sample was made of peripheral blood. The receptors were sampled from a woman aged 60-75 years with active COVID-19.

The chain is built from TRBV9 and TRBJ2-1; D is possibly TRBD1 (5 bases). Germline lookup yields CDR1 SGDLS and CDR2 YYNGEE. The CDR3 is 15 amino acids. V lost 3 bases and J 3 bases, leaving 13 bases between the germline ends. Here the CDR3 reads CASSATDSNYNEQFF. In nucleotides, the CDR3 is TGTGCCAGCAGCGCGACAGACTCCAACTACAATGAGCAGTTCTTC.

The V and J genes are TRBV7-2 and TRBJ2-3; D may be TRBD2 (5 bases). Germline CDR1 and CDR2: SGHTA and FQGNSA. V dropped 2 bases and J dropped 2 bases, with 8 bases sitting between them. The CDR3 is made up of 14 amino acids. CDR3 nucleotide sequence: TGTGCCAGCAGCTTAATCGGGGTCACAGATACGCAGTATTTT. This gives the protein CASSLIGVTDTQYF.

CDR3 region: CAWSQAGGNTIYF. The CDR3 coding sequence is TGTGCCTGGAGCCAGGCTGGTGGAAACACCATATATTTT. The chain is built from TRBV30 and TRBJ1-3; unclear D gene. Deletions cut 3 bases from V and 3 bases from J, with 9 bases between. Germline V gene data show CDR1 as GTSNPN and CDR2 as SVGIG (reference sequence). The CDR3 sequence is 13 residues long.

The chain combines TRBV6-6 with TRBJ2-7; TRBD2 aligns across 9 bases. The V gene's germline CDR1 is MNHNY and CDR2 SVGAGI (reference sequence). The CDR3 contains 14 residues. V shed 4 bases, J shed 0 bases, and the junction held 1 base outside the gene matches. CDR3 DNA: TGTGCCAGCAGTTCTAGCGGGGACTCCTACGAGCAGTACTTC. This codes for CASSSSGDSYEQYF.

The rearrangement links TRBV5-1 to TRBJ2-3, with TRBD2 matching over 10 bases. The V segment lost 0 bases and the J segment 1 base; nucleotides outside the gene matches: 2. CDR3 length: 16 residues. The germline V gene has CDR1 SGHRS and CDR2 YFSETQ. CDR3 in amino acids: CASSLASGGRTDTQYF. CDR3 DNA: TGCGCCAGCAGCTTGGCTAGCGGGGGCCGCACAGATACGCAGTATTTT.

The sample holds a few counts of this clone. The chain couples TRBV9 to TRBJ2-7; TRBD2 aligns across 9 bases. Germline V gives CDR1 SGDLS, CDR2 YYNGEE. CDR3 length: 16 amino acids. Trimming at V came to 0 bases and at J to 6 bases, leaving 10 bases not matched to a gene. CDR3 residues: CASSVASGGGAFEQYF. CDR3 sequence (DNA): TGTGCCAGCAGCGTAGCCTCCGGCGGGGGGGCCTTCGAGCAGTACTTC.

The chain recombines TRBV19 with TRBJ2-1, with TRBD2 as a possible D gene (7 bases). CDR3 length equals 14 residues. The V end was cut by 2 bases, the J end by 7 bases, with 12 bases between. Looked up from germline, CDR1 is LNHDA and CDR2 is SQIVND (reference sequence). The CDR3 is CASSITGGRNEQFF. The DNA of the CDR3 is TGTGCCAGTAGTATAACGGGGGGCCGTAATGAGCAGTTCTTC.

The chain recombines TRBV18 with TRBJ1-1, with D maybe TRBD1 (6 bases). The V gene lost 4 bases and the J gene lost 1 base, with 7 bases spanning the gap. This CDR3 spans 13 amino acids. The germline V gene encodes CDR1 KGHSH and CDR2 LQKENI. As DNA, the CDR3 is TGTGCCAGCTCACGGGACAAGAACACTGAAGCTTTCTTT. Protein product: CASSRDKNTEAFF.

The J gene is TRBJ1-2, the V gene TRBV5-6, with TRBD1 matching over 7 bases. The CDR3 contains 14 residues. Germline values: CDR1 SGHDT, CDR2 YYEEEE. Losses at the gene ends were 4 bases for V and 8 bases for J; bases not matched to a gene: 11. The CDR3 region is CASSPFRRGRGYTF. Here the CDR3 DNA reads TGTGCCAGCAGCCCCTTTCGAAGGGGGCGAGGCTACACCTTC. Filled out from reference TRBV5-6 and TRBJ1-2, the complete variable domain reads DAGVTQSPTHLIKTRGQQVTLRCSPKSGHDTVSWYQQALGQGPQFIFQYYEEEERQRGNFPDRFSGHQFPNYSSELNVNALLLGDSALYLCASSPFRRGRGYTFGSGTRLTVV.

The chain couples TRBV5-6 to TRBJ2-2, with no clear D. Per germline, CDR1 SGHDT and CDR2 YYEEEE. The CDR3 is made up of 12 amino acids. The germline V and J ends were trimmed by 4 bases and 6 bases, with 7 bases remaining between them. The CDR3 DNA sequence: TGTGCCAGCAGCCCCAAGCCCGGGGAGCTGTTTTTT. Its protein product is CASSPKPGELFF.

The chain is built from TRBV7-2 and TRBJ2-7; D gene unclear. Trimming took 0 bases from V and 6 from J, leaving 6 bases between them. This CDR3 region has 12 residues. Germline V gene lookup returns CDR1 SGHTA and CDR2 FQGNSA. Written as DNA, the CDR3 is TGTGCCAGCAGCTTAGCCCAGCGCGAGCAGTACTTC. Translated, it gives CASSLAQREQYF.

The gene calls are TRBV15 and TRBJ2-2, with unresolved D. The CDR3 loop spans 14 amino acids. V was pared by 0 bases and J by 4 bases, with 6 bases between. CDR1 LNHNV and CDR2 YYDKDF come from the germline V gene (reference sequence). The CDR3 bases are TGTGCCACCAGCAGAGACAGGTCCACCGGGGAGCTGTTTTTT. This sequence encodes CATSRDRSTGELFF.

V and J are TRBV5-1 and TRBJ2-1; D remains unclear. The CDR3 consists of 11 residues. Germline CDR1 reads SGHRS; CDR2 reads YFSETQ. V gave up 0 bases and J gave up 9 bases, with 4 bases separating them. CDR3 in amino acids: CASSLAGEQFF. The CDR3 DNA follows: TGCGCCAGCAGCTTGGCCGGTGAGCAGTTCTTC. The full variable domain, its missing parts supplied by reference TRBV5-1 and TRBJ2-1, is KAGVTQTPRYLIKTRGQQVTLSCSPISGHRSVSWYQQTPGQGLQFLFEYFSETQRNKGNFPGRFSGRQFSNSRSEMNVSTLELGDSALYLCASSLAGEQFFGPGTRLTVL.

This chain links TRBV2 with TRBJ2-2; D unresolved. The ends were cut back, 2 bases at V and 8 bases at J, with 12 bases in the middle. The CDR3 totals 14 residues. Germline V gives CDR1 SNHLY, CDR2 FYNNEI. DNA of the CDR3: TGTGCCAGCAGTGAATCCGGTTCTAGGGGGGAGCTGTTTTTT. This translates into CASSESGSRGELFF.

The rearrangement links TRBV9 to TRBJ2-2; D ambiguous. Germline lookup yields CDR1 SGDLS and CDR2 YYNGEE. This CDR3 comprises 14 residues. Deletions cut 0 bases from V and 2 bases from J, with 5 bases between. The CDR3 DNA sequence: TGTGCCAGCAGCGTAGCAGTAAACACCGGGGAGCTGTTTTTT. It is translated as CASSVAVNTGELFF.

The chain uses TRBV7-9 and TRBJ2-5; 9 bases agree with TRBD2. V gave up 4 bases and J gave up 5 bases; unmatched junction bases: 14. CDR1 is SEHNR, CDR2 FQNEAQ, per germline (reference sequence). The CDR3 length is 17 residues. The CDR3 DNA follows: TGTGCCAGCAGCTCCATACTTGGGGATAGCGGGGGTGAGACCCAGTACTTC. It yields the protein CASSSILGDSGGETQYF.

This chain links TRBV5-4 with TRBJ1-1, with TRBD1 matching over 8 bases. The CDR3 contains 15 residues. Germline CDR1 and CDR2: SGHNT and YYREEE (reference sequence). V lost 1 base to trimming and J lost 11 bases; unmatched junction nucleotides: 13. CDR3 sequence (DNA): TGTGCCAGCAGCTTGCCCCTCACGGACAGGGCTCCGGCTTTCTTT. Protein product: CASSLPLTDRAPAFF. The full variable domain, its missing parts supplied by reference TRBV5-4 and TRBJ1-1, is ETGVTQSPTHLIKTRGQQVTLRCSSQSGHNTVSWYQQALGQGPQFIFQYYREEENGRGNFPPRFSGLQFPNYSSELNVNALELDDSALYLCASSLPLTDRAPAFFGQGTRLTVV.

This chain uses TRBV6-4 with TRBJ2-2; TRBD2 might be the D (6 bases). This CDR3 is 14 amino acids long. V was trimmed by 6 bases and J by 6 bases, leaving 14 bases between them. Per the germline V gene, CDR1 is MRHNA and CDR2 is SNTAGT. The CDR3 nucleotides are TGTGCCAGCAGCCTGGAATCTAGCGCCGGGGAGCTGTTTTTT. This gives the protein CASSLESSAGELFF.

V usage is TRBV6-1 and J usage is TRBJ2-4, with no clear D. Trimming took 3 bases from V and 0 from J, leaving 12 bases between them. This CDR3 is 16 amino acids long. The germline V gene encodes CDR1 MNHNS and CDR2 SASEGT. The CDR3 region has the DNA TGTGCCAGCAGTGAGGGCGCGATTCTAGCCAAAAACATTCAGTACTTC. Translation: CASSEGAILAKNIQYF.

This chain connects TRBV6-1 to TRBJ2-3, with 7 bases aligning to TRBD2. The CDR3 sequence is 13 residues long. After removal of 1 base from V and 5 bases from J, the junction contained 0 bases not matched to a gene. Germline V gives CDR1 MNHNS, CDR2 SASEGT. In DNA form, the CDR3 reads TGTGCCAGCAGTGAAGGGGGGGGAGATACGCAGTATTTT. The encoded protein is CASSEGGGDTQYF.

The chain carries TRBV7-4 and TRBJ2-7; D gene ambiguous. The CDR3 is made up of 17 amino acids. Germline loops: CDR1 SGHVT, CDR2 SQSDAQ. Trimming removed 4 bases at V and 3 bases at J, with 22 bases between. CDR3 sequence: CASSSNMKVYRIYEQYF. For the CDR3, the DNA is TGTGCCAGCAGCTCCAATATGAAAGTCTATCGTATCTACGAGCAGTACTTC.

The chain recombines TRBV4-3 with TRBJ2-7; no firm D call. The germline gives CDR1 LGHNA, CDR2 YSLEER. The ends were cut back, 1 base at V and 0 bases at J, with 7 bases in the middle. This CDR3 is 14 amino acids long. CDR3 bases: TGCGCCAGCAGCCAAGGACGGAGCTCCTACGAGCAGTACTTC. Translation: CASSQGRSSYEQYF.

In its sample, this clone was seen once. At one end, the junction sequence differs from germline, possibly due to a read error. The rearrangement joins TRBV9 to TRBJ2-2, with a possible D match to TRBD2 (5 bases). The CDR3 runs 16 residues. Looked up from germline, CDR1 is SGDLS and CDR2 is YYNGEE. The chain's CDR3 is CVSSAEGTPNTGELFF. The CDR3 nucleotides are TGTGTCAGCAGCGCCGAGGGAACCCCGAACACCGGGGAGCTGTTTTTT.

The chain's CDR3 is CASSSPEIKETQYF. The DNA for the CDR3 is TGTGCCAGCAGCTCGCCGGAGATCAAAGAGACCCAGTACTTC. V and J are TRBV7-9 and TRBJ2-5; no reliable D call. The CDR3 is made up of 14 amino acids. CDR1 is SEHNR, CDR2 FQNEAQ, per germline (reference sequence). Trimming took 4 bases from V and 3 from J, leaving 12 bases between them.

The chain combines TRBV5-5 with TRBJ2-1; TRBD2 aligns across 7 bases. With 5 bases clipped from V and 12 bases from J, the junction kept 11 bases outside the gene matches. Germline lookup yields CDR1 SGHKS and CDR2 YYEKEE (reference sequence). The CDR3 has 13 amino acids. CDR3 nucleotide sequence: TGTGCCAGCAGTCCTGCCGTCGGGAGGATGCAGTTCTTC. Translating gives CASSPAVGRMQFF.

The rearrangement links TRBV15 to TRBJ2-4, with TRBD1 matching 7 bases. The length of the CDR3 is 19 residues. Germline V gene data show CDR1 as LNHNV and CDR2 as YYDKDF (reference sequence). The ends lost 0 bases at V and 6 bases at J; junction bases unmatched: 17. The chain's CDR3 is CATSRDLGTVRIKGNIQYF. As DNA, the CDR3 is TGTGCCACCAGCAGAGACCTGGGGACAGTGCGAATCAAGGGAAACATTCAGTACTTC.

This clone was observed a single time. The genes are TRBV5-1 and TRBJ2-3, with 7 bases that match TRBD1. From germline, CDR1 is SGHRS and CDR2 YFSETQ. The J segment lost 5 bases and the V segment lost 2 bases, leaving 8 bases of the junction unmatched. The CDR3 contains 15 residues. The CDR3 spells CASSFQGVQGDTQYF. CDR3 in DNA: TGCGCCAGCAGCTTTCAGGGGGTTCAGGGAGATACGCAGTATTTT.